The sequence of this T cell receptor (beta chain) was determined in a study of blood T cell repertoires in COVID-19. Participants, about 18 to 90 years old, spanned around 25 US areas. Participant reports of clinical history set cohort assignment. Here immunoSEQ multiplex PCR was the method, and the copy in TCRdb shows in-frame clones only, minus some. The sample records under 300,000 clones, approximately 89% being singletons. The sequenced sample was PBMCs or T cells enriched from blood (not recorded which). The TCR originated in a woman aged 55-70 years who had recovered from COVID-19.

The CDR3 DNA sequence: TGTGCCACCAGGGGGCCTTCGGGGGACCGAGAGACCCAGTACTTC. This codes for CATRGPSGDRETQYF. The rearrangement joins TRBV28 to TRBJ2-5; TRBD1 aligns across 8 bases. The ends lost 10 bases at V and 4 bases at J; junction bases unmatched: 14. Germline V gene sequence: CDR1 MDHEN, CDR2 SYDVKM. The CDR3 contains 15 residues.